One sample yielded the 10 T cell receptor beta chains listed below, sequenced in a study of glioma-infiltrating T cells after dendritic cell vaccination (TCRdb year 2016). The library was prepared using the immunoSEQ multiplex PCR assay. TCRdb provides this immuneACCESS table in a form limited to in-frame rearrangements. Some clones are lacking; in checked studies, under half of them reflect an unresolved V gene, and why the rest are absent is not known. The sample table records 75,000 to 85,000 clones; around 90% of these occur just once. The ten largest make up about 2.2% of the sample. Per the publication, the time point label means: after dendritic cell vaccination, including at tumor progression/relapse. This material consisted of blood, taken after dendritic cell vaccination. All receptors derive from a human donor with glioblastoma.

J is TRBJ2-3 and V is TRBV9; no firm D call. In germline, CDR1 is SGDLS, CDR2 YYNGEE. Trimming took off 0 bases at V and 8 bases at J, with 19 bases between the two ends. This CDR3 spans 16 amino acids. CDR3 loop: CASSVVTTVRLGTQYF. In DNA, the CDR3 is TGTGCCAGCAGCGTAGTGACCACCGTCCGACTTGGTACGCAGTATTTT.

In its sample, this clone was seen a few times. The gene calls are TRBV9 and TRBJ1-4; 8 positions agree with TRBD1. Trimming cost V 4 bases and J 7 bases; bases outside gene matches: 9. Germline V gene data show CDR1 as SGDLS and CDR2 as YYNGEE. This CDR3 has 15 residues. CDR3 DNA: TGTGCCAGCAGCCCCTGGACAGGGCAGGGTGAAAAACTGTTTTTT. It is translated as CASSPWTGQGEKLFF.

This clone showed up just once. The germline gene is not matched at one end of the junction; a read error may be the cause. CDR3 sequence reads: CVSSPWVAMGEQYF. CDR3 bases: TGTGTCAGCAGCCCCTGGGTAGCGATGGGAGAGCAGTACTTC. This chain joins TRBV7-2 and TRBJ2-7; possible D gene TRBD2, 5 bases. CDR1 is SGHTA and CDR2 is FQGNSA in the germline V gene. The CDR3 extends over 14 amino acids.

J is TRBJ2-5 and V is TRBV6-6, with 8 bases matching TRBD1. The DNA end is more similar to TRBJ2-7, so the J call may be wrong. CDR1 and CDR2 from the germline V gene are MNHNY and SVGAGI (reference sequence). This CDR3 spans 13 amino acids. DNA of the CDR3: TGTGCCAGCAGTCGGACAGGGATCTACGAGCAGTACTTC. This encodes CASSRTGIYEQYF.

This sequence joins TRBV18 and TRBJ2-1, with 9 bases fitting TRBD2. Unmatched junction bases numbered 8, after V lost 8 bases and J lost 6 bases. Germline CDR1 KGHSH, CDR2 LQKENI. The CDR3 covers 14 residues. DNA of the CDR3: TGTGCCAGCCCGGCGGGACTAGCATCCAATGAGCAGTTCTTC. It encodes CASPAGLASNEQFF.

The J gene is TRBJ1-2, the V gene TRBV14, with D tentatively TRBD1 (5 bases). Trimming removed 4 bases at V and 8 bases at J, with 17 bases between. Germline V lookup: CDR1 SGHDN, CDR2 FVKESK. This CDR3 region has 14 residues. The DNA for the CDR3 is TGTGCCAGCAGCCCCCTTGTAAGGGGCGGCGGCTACACCTTC. This translates into CASSPLVRGGGYTF.

V usage is TRBV5-1 and J usage is TRBJ2-6; tentative D call: TRBD1 (6 bases). The ends were cut back, 5 bases at V and 0 bases at J, with 9 bases in the middle. CDR1 SGHRS and CDR2 YFSETQ come from the germline V gene. This CDR3 is built from 15 residues. CDR3 in DNA: TGCGCCAGCAGGTCAGGGGACTCTGGGGCCAACGTCCTGACTTTC. This codes for CASRSGDSGANVLTF.

The rearrangement joins TRBV29-1 to TRBJ1-5; possibly TRBD1 for D (5 bases). Germline CDR1 and CDR2: SQVTM and ANQGSEA. V was shortened by 4 bases and J by 1 base, with 8 bases between the two germline ends. The CDR3 sequence is 13 residues long. The CDR3 DNA is TGCAGCGTTGGGCAGGGCAGCAATCAGCCCCAGCATTTT. Its translation is CSVGQGSNQPQHF.

The chain combines TRBV6-1 with TRBJ2-1; TRBD2 aligns across 9 bases. Germline CDR1 reads MNHNS; CDR2 reads SASEGT. The CDR3 extends over 18 amino acids. With V trimmed by 4 bases and J by 0 bases, 10 bases remained unmatched. The CDR3 is CASSGIAGGGVSYNEQFF. The CDR3 coding sequence is TGTGCCAGCAGTGGAATCGCGGGAGGGGGGGTCTCCTACAATGAGCAGTTCTTC.

The gene calls are TRBV5-6 and TRBJ1-1; D is perhaps TRBD1 (5 bases). Germline V CDR1 and CDR2: SGHDT, YYEEEE. There are 14 residues in the CDR3. Between the trimmed V and J ends, which lost 5 bases and 3 bases, there was a span of 14 bases. The CDR3 protein is CASRTGTPDTEAFF. CDR3 bases: TGTGCCAGCAGAACCGGGACTCCAGACACTGAAGCTTTCTTT.